This T cell receptor beta chain is drawn from a study of HIV-infected patients and healthy controls. Using its own MiXCR run on the 5' RACE reads, TCRdb lists one record per CDR3 protein. Of over 55,000 distinct CDR3 sequences listed, about a sixth were seen once; the top ten hold under 6.5%. Trimming stripped 4 bases from V and 5 bases from J, with 12 bases between. The CDR3 spans 14 residues. Germline V CDR1 and CDR2: LNHDA, SQIVND (reference sequence). This sequence was found in a human donor in good health. Sequenced: CD4+ T cells from blood. The rearrangement joins TRBV19 to TRBJ1-5; D possibly corresponds to TRBD1 (5 bases). In DNA form, the CDR3 reads TGTGCCAGTAGTACTGATGGGACCGATCAGCCCCAGCATTTT. Its translation is CASSTDGTDQPQHF.